This T cell receptor (beta chain) was sequenced for a study of cytomegalovirus exposure and HLA in healthy donors. Overall study findings and caveats: Further analysis, carried out later, found HLA-associated TCR beta chains more clonally expanded than equally common other chains.

The PCR used 60 Vbeta and 13 Jbeta primers. Method: immunoSEQ multiplex PCR; TCRdb's copy keeps in-frame clones and lacks some. Of 150,000 or so clones listed, around 73% are singletons. The length of the CDR3 is 12 residues. V shed 3 bases and J shed 5 bases, with 5 bases lying between them. From germline, CDR1 is SGHTA and CDR2 FQGTGA. As for this clone: Its antigen is not identified.

This sequence joins TRBV7-3 and TRBJ2-1; D gene uncertain. The sample taken for sequencing was PBMCs. This TCR was sampled from a young woman in good health and CMV-seronegative. The CDR3 loop reads CASSFPDNEQFF. The CDR3 coding sequence is TGTGCCAGCAGCTTCCCCGACAATGAGCAGTTCTTC.